This T cell receptor beta chain was sequenced for a study of blood T cell repertoires in COVID-19 (dated by TCRdb to about 2020). A note on the overall study: Samples covering the acute and convalescent phases of COVID-19 were provided by collaborators in the United States, Italy and Spain. Where available, HLA class I and class II types were obtained from metadata supplied by the sample provider rather than from assay-based typing. The sample metadata nearly always contained a de-identified subject ID, COVID-19 status, age in years and sex. The repertoires were made available in a free public database intended to serve as a resource for research on the immune response to SARS-CoV-2. The samples were drawn from the first 160 participants of the ongoing ImmuneRACE study and from some 1,300 subjects provided by 6 global collaborators. The prospective study material was composed of cDNA or gDNA derived from T cells, B-cell-depleted T cells, or PBMCs. Deeply sampled blood TCRbeta repertoires from subjects exposed to, actively infected with, or recovered from COVID-19 were included in the dataset.

Note on this clone: Its specific antigen is unknown. Base qualities were left out, and no much larger clone turns up one base away.

As encoded in the germline V gene (reference sequence), CDR1 is MNHEY while CDR2 is SMNVEV. CDR3 length: 12 amino acids, cysteine to phenylalanine. Only the CDR3 part of the read is kept: 36 bases, read in frame from the first base. Trimming takes 6 bases from V and 4 bases from J, and the germline ends sit 6 bases apart. Enrolling through a virtual design, the prospective study's participants ranged in age from about 18 to 89 years and lived across 24 United States geographic areas. Cohort assignment in the prospective study relied on participant-reported clinical history from a screening survey and a study questionnaire. ImmuneRACE Cohort 3 recovered participants were defined by two consecutive negative NP/OP PCR tests, healthcare professional clearance, or symptom resolution. In the prospective study, whole blood, serum and a nasopharyngeal or oropharyngeal swab were collected from each participant by mobile phlebotomists. Over a roughly two-month period, participants in the prospective study had the option of providing additional blood draws and questionnaires. Prospective study blood samples were shipped either frozen or at room temperature before DNA extraction.

TCRbeta CDR3 regions were amplified from genomic DNA by means of the immunoSEQ Assay, a bias-controlled multiplex PCR. From the authors' description of their analysis: The number of nucleated cells in each sample was estimated by amplification of reference gene primers within the assay. Sequence reads were collapsed and filtered to measure the absolute abundance of every unique TCRbeta CDR3 rearrangement. For each sample, productive Simpson clonality was calculated as the square root of Simpson's diversity index across productive rearrangements. What TCRdb holds here is the immuneACCESS table cut down to in-frame rearrangements. Part of the clones is not present; checked against another copy, under half of the missing clones reflect an unresolved V gene, and the others are unexplained. The DNA was the basis for D and trimming; V, J and clone size are from that table. The sample profile shows about 200,000 clones; roughly 82% of them were found once. The ten largest clones add up to roughly 12% of the sample.

Overall study results and their limits: The amount of clinical and demographic metadata varied by source and participant and was provided uncurated.

This receptor was taken from a man aged 35-49 years who had recovered from COVID-19. Material: PBMCs or T cells enriched from blood (not recorded which). The chain is assembled from TRBV27 and TRBJ2-2; no D gene can be assigned with confidence. The CDR3 is CASRQITGELFF. DNA sequence: TGTGCCAGCAGGCAGATCACCGGGGAGCTGTTTTTT.